This T cell receptor (beta chain) comes out of a study of cytomegalovirus exposure and HLA in healthy donors. Study information: Within the Caucasian-associated ancestry cluster were roughly 82% of the 398 genotyped donors.

The study ran its PCR with 60 Vbeta and 13 Jbeta primers. The table came from immunoSEQ multiplex PCR; TCRdb's copy has only in-frame clones and leaves some out. In the table there are more than 95,000 clones, around two thirds of which are singletons. CDR1 SGHDT and CDR2 YYEEEE come from the germline V gene. This CDR3 region has 15 residues. V shed 6 bases and J shed 4 bases, with 19 bases lying between them. General observations from the study: CMV serostatus alone was available as immune exposure information. Analysis performed later showed TCR beta chains linked to HLA being more clonally expanded than equally common others.

This clone appeared a few times. Its cognate antigen is unknown. This TCR was recovered from a woman aged 45-59 years in good health and CMV-seronegative. The sequenced sample was PBMCs. The chain couples TRBV5-6 to TRBJ1-1; possible D gene TRBD1, 6 bases. The CDR3 DNA sequence: TGTGCCAGCACCCGCCACAGGGCTTTGGTCACTGAAGCTTTCTTT. Its protein is CASTRHRALVTEAFF.